The next 19 T cell receptor beta chains were all read from a single sample in a study of T-cell reconstitution after alpha-beta-depleted transplantation in children. Library preparation (for TCRbeta) was performed with unique molecular identifiers. In TCRdb, the PCR reads were re-called with MiXCR into one record per CDR3 protein. The sample includes about 610,000 distinct CDR3 sequences, about 10% of them seen just once. Here the sequenced sample was PBMCs from the stem cell graft donor, taken from the stem cell graft. These receptors were taken from a human donor who donated a stem cell graft to a child with acute myeloid leukemia.

This chain uses TRBV5-1 with TRBJ1-6; TRBD1 might be the D (5 bases). V was shortened by 4 bases and J by 8 bases, with 13 bases between the two germline ends. CDR3 length equals 14 residues. Germline values: CDR1 SGHRS, CDR2 YFSETQ. CDR3 in amino acids: CASSPGTDYSPLHF. The CDR3, as DNA: TGCGCCAGCAGCCCCGGGACCGATTATTCACCCCTCCACTTT.

V gene TRBV30 combines with J gene TRBJ2-5; D is uncertain. Germline V CDR1 and CDR2: GTSNPN, SVGIG (reference sequence). The length of the CDR3 is 14 residues. V was trimmed by 0 bases and J by 2 bases, leaving 10 bases between them. Written as DNA, the CDR3 is TGTGCCTGGAGTGTAACGTCTACACAAGAGACCCAGTACTTC. Its translation: CAWSVTSTQETQYF.

This clonotype turned up a few times. This sequence joins TRBV12-3 or TRBV12-4 and TRBJ1-3; 7 nucleotides agree with TRBD1. Losses at the gene ends were 3 bases for V and 7 bases for J; bases not matched to a gene: 6. The CDR3 covers 14 residues. CDR3 sequence: CASSLGQSGNTIYF. The CDR3 DNA reads as TGTGCCAGCAGTTTGGGACAGAGTGGCAACACCATATATTTT.

This clonotype was seen repeatedly, ten times or more. The chain carries TRBV7-9 and TRBJ2-5, with 8 bases that match TRBD1. Germline CDR1 SEHNR, CDR2 FQNEAQ (reference sequence). This CDR3 contains 14 residues. V gave up 4 bases and J gave up 2 bases; unmatched junction bases: 3. This CDR3 reads CASSSRTGQETQYF. The CDR3 DNA reads as TGTGCCAGCAGCTCTAGGACAGGGCAAGAGACCCAGTACTTC.

V is TRBV30 and J is TRBJ2-1; 9 nucleotides match TRBD1. Germline loops: CDR1 GTSNPN, CDR2 SVGIG (reference sequence). The ends lost 2 bases at V and 4 bases at J; junction bases unmatched: 12. The CDR3 consists of 17 residues. CDR3 bases: TGTGCCTGGAGTCCCCGGGACAGGGAAGGGGTTTACAATGAGCAGTTCTTC. Translation gives CAWSPRDREGVYNEQFF.

In this sample, this clonotype turned up a few times. The J gene is TRBJ2-7, the V gene TRBV6-5; D is undetermined. The V end lost 0 bases, the J end lost 3 bases, and 12 bases lay between the germline ends. The germline V gene encodes CDR1 MNHEY and CDR2 SVGAGI. This CDR3 has 15 amino acids. The CDR3 DNA reads TGTGCCAGCAGTTACTCGTCTACAGTCGACTACGAGCAGTACTTC. Protein sequence: CASSYSSTVDYEQYF.

As concerns this clonotype: A read error is likely, as this CDR3 ends without the conserved phenylalanine or tryptophan. The chain has TRBV27 and TRBJ2-7; 8 bases are a match to TRBD1. V shed 7 bases and J 2 bases; nucleotides not matched to a gene: 4. The length of the CDR3 is 13 residues. Germline CDR1 reads MNHEY; CDR2 reads SMNVEV (reference sequence). Written as DNA, the CDR3 is TGTGCCAGCACCGGACAGGGCGCCTACGAGCAGTACTAC. It codes for CASTGQGAYEQYY.

This clonotype was detected ten times or more. The chain links TRBV20-1 to TRBJ2-5; the match to TRBD2 covers 12 bases. There are 15 residues in the CDR3. The junction had 7 bases not matched to a gene; V was cut back by 3 bases and J by 5 bases. Germline lookup yields CDR1 DFQATT and CDR2 SNEGSKA (reference sequence). The CDR3: CSASALAGGVETQYF. Written as DNA, the CDR3 is TGCAGTGCTAGTGCGCTAGCGGGAGGGGTGGAGACCCAGTACTTC.

The genes are TRBV29-1 and TRBJ1-1, with D tentatively TRBD1 (5 bases). With 7 bases removed from V and 0 bases from J, the gap between germline ends came to 9 bases. CDR3 length: 12 residues. The germline CDR1 and CDR2 sequences are SQVTM and ANQGSEA. Here the CDR3 reads CSGRGVNTEAFF. Here the CDR3 DNA reads TGCAGCGGTCGGGGGGTGAACACTGAAGCTTTCTTT.

This clonotype was seen repeatedly, ten times or more. This chain joins TRBV10-3 and TRBJ2-1; 9 bases fit TRBD2. Germline V gene data show CDR1 as ENHRY and CDR2 as SYGVKD. The CDR3 length is 15 residues. The J segment lost 8 bases and the V segment lost 4 bases, leaving 9 bases of the junction unmatched. Here the CDR3 DNA reads TGTGCCATCAGTGTGGGGACTAGCTTTTCCTATGAGCAGTTCTTC. It encodes CAISVGTSFSYEQFF.

The chain carries TRBV27 and TRBJ2-7; 11 bases fit TRBD2. The CDR3 covers 18 residues. Germline CDR1 reads MNHEY; CDR2 reads SMNVEV (reference sequence). V gave up 5 bases and J gave up 0 bases; unmatched junction bases: 12. In DNA form, the CDR3 reads TGTGCCAGCAGTATGACTAGCGGGGAGTTCCCCTTCTCCTACGAGCAGTACTTC. It encodes CASSMTSGEFPFSYEQYF.

There are many counts of this clonotype. The chain couples TRBV7-9 to TRBJ2-2; D is uncertain. This CDR3 is 13 amino acids long. From germline, CDR1 is SEHNR and CDR2 FQNEAQ (reference sequence). V shed 1 base and J shed 8 bases, with 8 bases lying between them. CDR3 region: CASSLVGLGELFF. DNA of the CDR3: TGTGCCAGCAGCTTAGTGGGCCTAGGGGAGCTGTTTTTT. The whole variable domain, filled in from reference TRBV7-9 and TRBJ2-2, reads DTGVSQNPRHKITKRGQNVTFRCDPISEHNRLYWYRQTLGQGPEFLTYFQNEAQLEKSRLLSDRFSAERPKGSFSTLEIQRTEQGDSAMYLCASSLVGLGELFFGEGSRLTVL.

The J gene is TRBJ2-3, the V gene TRBV20-1, with a possible D match to TRBD2 (6 bases). The CDR3 sequence is 17 residues long. V lost 1 base and J lost 0, with 17 bases in between. Germline CDR1 and CDR2: DFQATT and SNEGSKA (reference sequence). This CDR3 reads CSARGGTSVGSTDTQYF. CDR3 nucleotides: TGCAGTGCTAGAGGTGGGACTTCCGTTGGGAGCACAGATACGCAGTATTTT.

This clonotype appeared many times. V gene TRBV20-1 combines with J gene TRBJ2-3; D might be TRBD1 (5 bases). The CDR3 is 13 amino acids. The V gene's germline CDR1 is DFQATT and CDR2 SNEGSKA (reference sequence). Trimming cost V 4 bases and J 6 bases, with 14 bases left between them. CDR3 coding DNA: TGCAGTGCTATTCGACAGACTCTGGATACGCAGTATTTT. Its protein is CSAIRQTLDTQYF.

This clonotype was observed a handful of times. This chain links TRBV20-1 with TRBJ1-4, with a weak D call TRBD1 (5 bases). The V and J ends lost 3 bases and 4 bases respectively, with 12 bases between them. The germline V gene has CDR1 DFQATT and CDR2 SNEGSKA (reference sequence). The CDR3 spans 14 residues. The CDR3 DNA follows: TGCAGTGCTAGGGTGCCAGGGAATAATGAAAAACTGTTTTTT. This translates into CSARVPGNNEKLFF.

This clonotype has more than one count but fewer than ten. This sequence joins TRBV7-9 and TRBJ2-1; D is possibly TRBD2 (6 bases). The V gene's germline CDR1 is SEHNR and CDR2 FQNEAQ (reference sequence). Between the trimmed V and J ends, which lost 2 bases and 7 bases, there was a span of 9 bases. The CDR3 consists of 13 residues. The CDR3 is CASSLKRENEQFF. The CDR3 DNA reads as TGTGCCAGCAGCTTAAAACGGGAGAATGAGCAGTTCTTC. Full variable domain (missing parts from reference TRBV7-9 and TRBJ2-1): DTGVSQNPRHKITKRGQNVTFRCDPISEHNRLYWYRQTLGQGPEFLTYFQNEAQLEKSRLLSDRFSAERPKGSFSTLEIQRTEQGDSAMYLCASSLKRENEQFFGPGTRLTVL.

This clonotype was recorded many times. The chain couples TRBV5-1 to TRBJ2-5, with D perhaps TRBD1 (5 bases). The CDR3 sequence is 14 residues long. V shed 2 bases and J shed 5 bases, with 13 bases lying between them. CDR1 and CDR2 (germline): SGHRS, YFSETQ. CDR3 in amino acids: CASSFSGAPETQYF. In DNA, the CDR3 is TGCGCCAGCAGCTTCAGTGGGGCACCTGAGACCCAGTACTTC.

This clonotype has at least ten counts. This chain uses TRBV28 with TRBJ2-7; possibly TRBD1 or TRBD2 for D (6 bases each). With 8 bases removed from V and 3 bases from J, the gap between germline ends came to 17 bases. This CDR3 is 14 amino acids long. Germline loops: CDR1 MDHEN, CDR2 SYDVKM. DNA of the CDR3: TGTGCCAGCCACGGGGGCACAGGGCTCTACGAGCAGTACTTC. Its translation is CASHGGTGLYEQYF.

This clonotype was seen ten or more times. This chain connects TRBV12-3 or TRBV12-4 to TRBJ2-3; D is unclear. V lost 6 bases and J 5 bases, leaving 9 bases between the germline ends. The CDR3 sequence is 12 residues long. CDR3 DNA: TGTGCCAGCAGCGATGGTGGAGATACGCAGTATTTT. It codes for CASSDGGDTQYF.